Detailed here is one TCR beta chain. Its specificity is unknown. Expressed TCRB transcripts were sequenced because the isolated RNA had all been reverse transcribed beforehand. Measured with immunoSEQ multiplex PCR; TCRdb has only the in-frame clones, and not every one. The profile shows 150,000 to 200,000 clones, approximately 10% of them singletons. This entry belongs to a study of beta chain features in type 1 diabetes. Study conclusions and caveats: Type 1 diabetes patients had moderately but significantly shorter TCRB CDR3s in all four CD4+ subsets. The VDJ junctions of type 1 diabetes patients carried fewer insertions and more deletions.

The ends were cut back, 2 bases at V and 4 bases at J, with 3 bases in the middle. The CDR3 is 11 amino acids. Germline CDR1 and CDR2: GTSNPN and SVGIG (reference sequence). This TCR derives from a woman aged 30 to 39 with type 1 diabetes. The sequencing input was central memory CD4+ T cells from blood. The chain has TRBV30 and TRBJ2-1; no clear D. CDR3 DNA: TGTGCCTGGAGTCCATACAATGAGCAGTTCTTC. This gives the protein CAWSPYNEQFF.